What follows are 30 T cell receptor beta chains derived from one specimen sequenced in a study of cytomegalovirus exposure and HLA in healthy donors. PCR employed 60 Vbeta and 13 Jbeta primers. The protocol was immunoSEQ multiplex PCR, while the TCRdb copy is restricted to in-frame clones and leaves out a portion. This sample's table reports roughly 40,000 clones. The sequencing sample was made of PBMCs. These receptors were collected from a man aged 30 to 45 in good health and CMV-seronegative.

V and J are TRBV7-9 and TRBJ1-5, with 7 bases matching TRBD1. The CDR3 loop spans 14 amino acids. Germline V lookup: CDR1 SEHNR, CDR2 FQNEAQ (reference sequence). Losses at the gene ends were 6 bases for V and 5 bases for J; bases not matched to a gene: 7. CDR3 region: CASSSGQTYQPQHF. The CDR3, as DNA: TGTGCCAGCAGTTCGGGACAGACTTATCAGCCCCAGCATTTT.

The V and J genes are TRBV6-5 and TRBJ2-7; 9 bases are a match to TRBD1. The J segment lost 6 bases and the V segment lost 2 bases, leaving 8 bases of the junction unmatched. CDR3 length: 15 residues. Germline loops: CDR1 MNHEY, CDR2 SVGAGI. CDR3 sequence reads: CASSYVGGQGSEQYF. The CDR3 DNA reads as TGTGCCAGCAGTTACGTAGGGGGACAGGGAAGCGAGCAGTACTTC.

This rearrangement joins TRBV29-1 to TRBJ1-2, with D perhaps TRBD1 (6 bases). Germline V gene sequence: CDR1 SQVTM, CDR2 ANQGSEA. V lost 4 bases and J lost 2, with 14 bases in between. The CDR3 consists of 14 residues. The chain's CDR3 is CSVGGATGNYGYTF. CDR3 coding DNA: TGCAGCGTTGGTGGGGCTACAGGGAACTATGGCTACACCTTC.

The chain employs TRBV7-2 and TRBJ2-7; TRBD2 might be the D (6 bases). The CDR3 has 15 amino acids. CDR1 SGHTA and CDR2 FQGNSA come from the germline V gene. Trimming took off 3 bases at V and 0 bases at J, with 12 bases between the two ends. In DNA form, the CDR3 reads TGTGCCAGCAGCTTTGGACTATCCAGCTCCTACGAGCAGTACTTC. It encodes CASSFGLSSSYEQYF.

This chain joins TRBV6-5 and TRBJ1-2; TRBD1 is a possible D gene (5 bases). CDR1 is MNHEY, CDR2 SVGAGI, per germline. Trimming cost V 0 bases and J 8 bases, with 10 bases left between them. This CDR3 spans 13 amino acids. CDR3 protein: CASSYSGTSGYTF. CDR3 coding DNA: TGTGCCAGCAGTTACTCAGGGACTTCGGGCTACACCTTC.

The chain joins TRBV6-6 to TRBJ2-7; 8 nucleotides line up with TRBD2. J was trimmed by 3 bases and V by 4 bases; bases with no gene match: 11. The CDR3 sequence is 16 residues long. Germline V lookup: CDR1 MNHNY, CDR2 SVGAGI (reference sequence). The CDR3 nucleotides are TGTGCCAGCAGTTCCCCCGACGGGGGGGGTTACTACGAGCAGTACTTC. It translates to CASSSPDGGGYYEQYF.

V usage is TRBV5-6 and J usage is TRBJ2-3, with D maybe TRBD2 (6 bases). Germline lookup yields CDR1 SGHDT and CDR2 YYEEEE. The CDR3 spans 15 residues. Trimming took 4 bases from V and 4 from J, leaving 16 bases between them. The CDR3 is CASSPGTAVADTQYF. CDR3 DNA: TGTGCCAGCAGCCCAGGGACTGCCGTTGCAGATACGCAGTATTTT.

This sequence joins TRBV6-5 and TRBJ2-7, with TRBD2 matching 8 bases. The CDR3 sequence is 13 residues long. J gave up 4 bases and V 4 bases, and 3 bases lay outside the gene matches. The germline V gene has CDR1 MNHEY and CDR2 SVGAGI. CDR3 amino acids: CASSSPGGYEQYF. In DNA, the CDR3 is TGTGCCAGCAGTTCCCCGGGGGGGTACGAGCAGTACTTC.

V is TRBV4-3 and J is TRBJ2-7, with D tentatively TRBD2 (6 bases). Trimming took 0 bases from V and 1 from J, leaving 10 bases between them. This CDR3 is built from 15 residues. Germline assignment: CDR1 LGHNA and CDR2 YSLEER. For the CDR3, the DNA is TGCGCCAGCAGCCAAGACGGGGGACCTTCCTACGAGCAGTACTTC. This translates into CASSQDGGPSYEQYF.

V and J are TRBV4-3 and TRBJ2-3; 9 bases are a match to TRBD2. Germline-derived CDR1 and CDR2 are LGHNA and YSLEER. With 1 base clipped from V and 2 bases from J, the junction kept 19 bases outside the gene matches. This CDR3 region has 21 residues. Here the CDR3 reads CASSQGWGGRARDFHTDTQYF. CDR3 in DNA: TGCGCCAGCAGCCAAGGATGGGGCGGGAGGGCCCGTGATTTCCACACAGATACGCAGTATTTT.

The gene calls are TRBV13 and TRBJ2-5; TRBD2 aligns across 9 bases. The CDR3 runs 14 residues. The V segment lost 7 bases and the J segment 5 bases; nucleotides outside the gene matches: 8. From germline, CDR1 is PRHDT and CDR2 FYEKMQ (reference sequence). CDR3 region: CASTIAGEVETQYF. The CDR3 DNA follows: TGTGCCAGCACCATAGCGGGAGAGGTTGAGACCCAGTACTTC.

The V gene is TRBV14, the J gene TRBJ2-1; 9 bases match TRBD2. The CDR3 sequence is 14 residues long. Germline CDR1 and CDR2: SGHDN and FVKESK. With 5 bases clipped from V and 13 bases from J, the junction kept 12 bases outside the gene matches. The CDR3 region is CASSYDSGRIFQFF. Written as DNA, the CDR3 is TGTGCCAGCAGCTACGATAGCGGGAGAATATTCCAGTTCTTC.

As DNA, the CDR3 is TGTGCCAGCAGCTTGGCGGCAGGGACCTACGAGCAGTACTTC. Its translation: CASSLAAGTYEQYF. V and J are TRBV5-5 and TRBJ2-7, with TRBD1 as a possible D gene (5 bases). V dropped 0 bases and J dropped 2 bases, with 9 bases sitting between them. The CDR3 sequence is 14 residues long. CDR1 is SGHKS and CDR2 is YYEKEE in the germline V gene (reference sequence).

The chain recombines TRBV10-2 with TRBJ2-3, with 8 bases fitting TRBD2. Unmatched junction bases numbered 6, after V lost 10 bases and J lost 0 bases. CDR1 and CDR2 (germline): WSHSY, SAAADI. The CDR3 runs 14 residues. DNA of the CDR3: TGCGCCACCCTCGAGCGGGGGAGCACAGATACGCAGTATTTT. This encodes CATLERGSTDTQYF.

The chain links TRBV7-2 to TRBJ2-2; D gene unclear. The CDR3 covers 14 residues. Germline assignment: CDR1 SGHTA and CDR2 FQGNSA. The V and J ends lost 5 bases and 8 bases respectively, with 15 bases between them. CDR3 sequence: CASSPNLGQGELFF. The DNA of the CDR3 is TGTGCCAGCAGCCCCAACCTGGGCCAAGGGGAGCTGTTTTTT.

This sequence joins TRBV10-3 and TRBJ1-1; D call uncertain. V shed 5 bases and J shed 1 base, with 11 bases lying between them. The CDR3 runs 14 residues. Per germline, CDR1 ENHRY and CDR2 SYGVKD. In DNA form, the CDR3 reads TGTGCCATCAGTCCCCGCGACTCGAACACTGAAGCTTTCTTT. Protein product: CAISPRDSNTEAFF.

DNA of the CDR3: TGTGCCAGCAGCTTGGCGTCACAGGGCCGCTATGGCTACACCTTC. It specifies CASSLASQGRYGYTF. The chain links TRBV5-4 to TRBJ1-2; D is possibly TRBD1 (6 bases). The germline V gene has CDR1 SGHNT and CDR2 YYREEE (reference sequence). The CDR3 runs to 15 residues. The ends were cut back, 0 bases at V and 4 bases at J, with 13 bases in the middle. The full variable domain, in which reference TRBV5-4 and TRBJ1-2 provide the parts outside the CDR3, is ETGVTQSPTHLIKTRGQQVTLRCSSQSGHNTVSWYQQALGQGPQFIFQYYREEENGRGNFPPRFSGLQFPNYSSELNVNALELDDSALYLCASSLASQGRYGYTFGSGTRLTVV.

J is TRBJ2-7 and V is TRBV6-1; 9 bases match TRBD2. CDR1 is MNHNS and CDR2 is SASEGT in the germline V gene. V was clipped by 2 bases and J by 8 bases; unmatched bases: 10. This CDR3 has 15 amino acids. The DNA of the CDR3 is TGTGCCAGCAGTGAAAACCTAGCGGGACTGGGCAAGCAGTACTTC. It specifies CASSENLAGLGKQYF.

This chain connects TRBV11-3 to TRBJ1-1; 7 bases match TRBD1. Trimming took 5 bases from V and 6 from J; bases not matched to a gene: 12. The germline gives CDR1 SGHNT, CDR2 YENEEA. The CDR3 spans 15 residues. In nucleotides, the CDR3 is TGTGCCAGCAGCAACCAAGAGGGGGCCGGCGCTGAAGCTTTCTTT. Its protein is CASSNQEGAGAEAFF.

This chain uses TRBV4-3 with TRBJ1-1; 7 bases fit TRBD1. The germline V gene has CDR1 LGHNA and CDR2 YSLEER. Trimming cost V 0 bases and J 1 base; bases outside gene matches: 14. This CDR3 is built from 19 residues. The CDR3 protein is CASSQDLPEGALGNTEAFF. The CDR3 nucleotides read TGCGCCAGCAGCCAAGATCTCCCGGAGGGGGCATTGGGGAACACTGAAGCTTTCTTT.

The chain carries TRBV15 and TRBJ1-2; 7 bases fit TRBD1. CDR3 length: 15 amino acids. Unmatched junction bases numbered 7, after V lost 4 bases and J lost 2 bases. Germline CDR1 and CDR2: LNHNV and YYDKDF (reference sequence). CDR3 amino acids: CATSKQGSRNYGYTF. The CDR3 nucleotides are TGTGCCACCAGCAAACAGGGGTCGAGAAACTATGGCTACACCTTC.

The chain couples TRBV6-4 to TRBJ1-1, with D tentatively TRBD1 (5 bases). V lost 7 bases and J lost 3, with 15 bases in between. CDR3 size: 14 residues. Germline V gives CDR1 MRHNA, CDR2 SNTAGT. The CDR3 sequence is CASISSQGYTEAFF. CDR3 sequence (DNA): TGTGCCAGCATTTCCAGTCAGGGATACACTGAAGCTTTCTTT.

The chain joins TRBV29-1 to TRBJ2-7, with D perhaps matching TRBD2 (7 bases). The CDR3 is made up of 13 amino acids. V was pared by 5 bases and J by 2 bases, with 13 bases between. The germline V gene has CDR1 SQVTM and CDR2 ANQGSEA. The CDR3 reads CSVRGGGAYEQYF. The CDR3 DNA follows: TGCAGCGTTCGTGGCGGGGGCGCCTACGAGCAGTACTTC.

This rearrangement joins TRBV19 to TRBJ1-2, with D perhaps TRBD1 (5 bases). The germline V and J ends were trimmed by 3 bases and 8 bases, with 16 bases remaining between them. The CDR3 totals 14 residues. The germline V gene encodes CDR1 LNHDA and CDR2 SQIVND (reference sequence). DNA of the CDR3: TGTGCCAGTAGTATTACCGGGGGTGTACCGGGCTACACCTTC. This sequence encodes CASSITGGVPGYTF.

This chain uses TRBV11-2 with TRBJ2-1, with 12 bases identical to TRBD2. Germline CDR1 and CDR2: SGHAT and FQNNGV. V lost 6 bases, J lost 2 bases, and 8 bases stayed unmatched. The CDR3 sequence is 17 residues long. The CDR3 nucleotides read TGTGCCAGCAGGGGGACTAGCGGGCTGTCTACCTACAATGAGCAGTTCTTC. Encoded protein: CASRGTSGLSTYNEQFF.

This rearrangement joins TRBV2 to TRBJ1-2, with a possible D match to TRBD1 (6 bases). Trimming shortened V by 3 bases and J by 8 bases, and 16 bases separated the two germline ends. CDR1 SNHLY and CDR2 FYNNEI come from the germline V gene. The CDR3 runs to 14 residues. As DNA, the CDR3 is TGTGCCAGCAGTGACCAGCGGGGGGGCGGCGGCTACACCTTC. Amino acids: CASSDQRGGGGYTF.

V and J are TRBV7-2 and TRBJ1-3, with D perhaps matching TRBD1 (6 bases). Germline assignment: CDR1 SGHTA and CDR2 FQGNSA. CDR3 length: 15 residues. V was clipped by 6 bases and J by 15 bases, with 27 bases between them. CDR3 DNA: TGTGCCAGCAGTTTACAGGGTGGACAACAAACATCGACATATTTT. It specifies CASSLQGGQQTSTYF. Based on the CDR3 plus reference TRBV7-2 and TRBJ1-3, the full variable domain is GAGVSQSPSNKVTEKGKDVELRCDPISGHTALYWYRQSLGQGLEFLIYFQGNSAPDKSGLPSDRFSAERTGGSVSTLTIQRTQQEDSAVYLCASSLQGGQQTSTYFGEGSWLTVV.

The CDR3 sequence: CASSQVDRGGGPQHF. CDR3 DNA: TGTGCCAGCAGCCAAGTGGACAGGGGTGGTGGGCCCCAGCATTTT. The chain couples TRBV7-9 to TRBJ1-5; TRBD1 aligns across 9 bases. The J segment lost 9 bases and the V segment lost 5 bases, leaving 11 bases of the junction unmatched. This CDR3 has 15 residues. Germline CDR1 reads SEHNR; CDR2 reads FQNEAQ (reference sequence).

The chain uses TRBV7-9 and TRBJ1-1, with 8 bases matching TRBD1. V dropped 2 bases and J dropped 2; count of bases not matched to a gene: 7. The CDR3 consists of 16 residues. Germline V gene data show CDR1 as SEHNR and CDR2 as FQNEAQ (reference sequence). The CDR3 DNA follows: TGTGCCAGCAGCTTATTATACCCAGGGGGCAACACTGAAGCTTTCTTT. This sequence encodes CASSLLYPGGNTEAFF.

This chain uses TRBV6-5 with TRBJ1-2, with D perhaps TRBD1 (6 bases). CDR1 is MNHEY, CDR2 SVGAGI, per germline. V lost 2 bases, J lost 8 bases, and 12 bases lay in between. The CDR3 spans 13 residues. The CDR3 region has the DNA TGTGCCAGCAGTTACGGGGAGGGGGGAGGCTACACCTTC. Its protein is CASSYGEGGGYTF.